The clone carrying this T cell receptor beta chain has only a few counts. Its antigen is undetermined. This specimen belongs to a study of CD8 T cells in ankylosing spondylitis. Whole-study results and caveats: Characteristic of ankylosing spondylitis blood, it appeared, was a TCR beta motif comprising several highly homologous variants. Enrichment of disease-linked clones was reportedly significant in matched ankylosing spondylitis synovial fluid.

TCRdb redid the calling of the 5' RACE reads with MiXCR, one entry per CDR3 protein. The sample holds more than 250,000 distinct CDR3 sequences, roughly 8% seen once. The V end lost 6 bases, the J end lost 6 bases, and 14 bases lay between the germline ends. CDR1 and CDR2 from the germline V gene are SQVTM and ANQGSEA. This CDR3 is built from 12 residues. Sequenced: blood, either unsorted or a sorted T cell fraction (not recorded which). This receptor was identified in a male donor with ankylosing spondylitis. The rearrangement joins TRBV29-1 to TRBJ1-1; D might be TRBD1 (6 bases). Here the CDR3 DNA reads TGCAGCGTCCGAAGGGGGGGGGCTGAAGCTTTCTTT. Translating gives CSVRRGGAEAFF.